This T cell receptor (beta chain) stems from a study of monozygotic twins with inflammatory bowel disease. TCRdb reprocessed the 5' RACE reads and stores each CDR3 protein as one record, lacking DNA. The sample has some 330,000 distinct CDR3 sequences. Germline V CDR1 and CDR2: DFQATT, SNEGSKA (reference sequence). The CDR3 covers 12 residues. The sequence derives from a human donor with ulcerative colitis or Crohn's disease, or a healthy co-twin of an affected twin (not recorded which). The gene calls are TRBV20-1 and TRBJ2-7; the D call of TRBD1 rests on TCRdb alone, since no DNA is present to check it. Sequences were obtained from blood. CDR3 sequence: CSAKEGGTREYF.